The 27 T cell receptor beta chains below were found in one sample sequenced in a study of OX40 agonist ivuxolimab in advanced cancers. Repertoires were generated with immunoSEQ multiplex PCR, while TCRdb's copy carries only in-frame clones and drops some. In the table there are over 55,000 clones, about 86% of which are singletons. The material sequenced was CD4+ or CD8+ T cells sorted from blood, taken in a trial of the OX40 agonist ivuxolimab. The receptors derive from an adult with an advanced solid tumor such as melanoma, head and neck, liver or kidney cancer.

This sequence joins TRBV19 and TRBJ2-2; possibly TRBD1 for D (5 bases). V lost 0 bases to trimming and J lost 7 bases, with 9 bases between them. Germline-derived CDR1 and CDR2 are LNHDA and SQIVND (reference sequence). The CDR3 contains 14 residues. CDR3 nucleotide sequence: TGTGCCAGTAGTATAGAGGGGCCACACGGGGAGCTGTTTTTT. Its translation: CASSIEGPHGELFF.

The chain combines TRBV14 with TRBJ2-1, with 7 positions matching TRBD2. The CDR3 runs 15 residues. The ends lost 1 base at V and 7 bases at J; junction bases unmatched: 7. The germline gives CDR1 SGHDN, CDR2 FVKESK. CDR3 sequence (DNA): TGTGCCAGCAGCCAAGGCGGGAGTCTCGCTAATGAGCAGTTCTTC. Amino acid sequence: CASSQGGSLANEQFF.

This clone was found a few times. V and J are TRBV7-3 and TRBJ1-1; TRBD1 is a possible D gene (5 bases). CDR1 and CDR2 from the germline V gene are SGHTA and FQGTGA. Trimming stripped 4 bases from V and 2 bases from J, with 8 bases between. CDR3 length: 13 amino acids. DNA for the CDR3: TGTGCCAGCAGCTCAGACAGTAACACTGAAGCTTTCTTT. Encoded protein: CASSSDSNTEAFF.

The V and J genes are TRBV2 and TRBJ1-2; D is undetermined. The CDR3 is made up of 17 amino acids. Trimming took 2 bases from V and 2 from J, leaving 18 bases between them. Germline lookup yields CDR1 SNHLY and CDR2 FYNNEI. The CDR3 sequence is CASSESTGRQTNYGYTF. Written as DNA, the CDR3 is TGTGCCAGCAGTGAATCGACGGGGAGGCAGACCAACTATGGCTACACCTTC.

The chain uses TRBV7-2 and TRBJ2-3; 9 bases match TRBD1. V gave up 4 bases and J gave up 1 base; unmatched junction bases: 3. The CDR3 consists of 15 residues. CDR1 and CDR2 from the germline V gene are SGHTA and FQGNSA. Here the CDR3 DNA reads TGTGCCAGCAGCTCCACAGGGGGCCGCACAGATACGCAGTATTTT. This gives the protein CASSSTGGRTDTQYF.

The J gene is TRBJ2-3, the V gene TRBV5-1; 15 nucleotides match TRBD2. Germline CDR1 SGHRS, CDR2 YFSETQ. With V trimmed by 3 bases and J by 5 bases, 10 bases remained unmatched. The CDR3 has 18 amino acids. Here the CDR3 DNA reads TGCGCCAGCAGCTGGATGCCGGGACTAGCGGGGGGCCGAGATACGCAGTATTTT. It codes for CASSWMPGLAGGRDTQYF.

The CDR3 is CASSYLAGVGTDTQYF. The CDR3 DNA is TGTGCCAGCAGCTATTTGGCAGGGGTGGGAACAGATACGCAGTATTTT. The chain joins TRBV5-8 to TRBJ2-3, with a possible D match to TRBD1 (6 bases). This CDR3 has 16 residues. Trimming stripped 3 bases from V and 3 bases from J, with 17 bases between. The germline V gene encodes CDR1 SGHTS and CDR2 YDEGEE.

This clone was observed a few times. The rearrangement joins TRBV19 to TRBJ2-3; 10 nucleotides match TRBD2. The CDR3 runs 21 residues. Trimming took 6 bases from V and 0 from J; bases not matched to a gene: 21. Germline assignment: CDR1 LNHDA and CDR2 SQIVND (reference sequence). The CDR3 DNA sequence: TGTGCCAGTAGCAATAGCGACCCCCCGGGACTAGCGTCATCTAGCACAGATACGCAGTATTTT. It translates to CASSNSDPPGLASSSTDTQYF.

V is TRBV18 and J is TRBJ2-7; 9 bases map to TRBD1. This CDR3 is built from 16 residues. CDR1 and CDR2 from the germline V gene are KGHSH and LQKENI. The ends lost 3 bases at V and 5 bases at J; junction bases unmatched: 11. CDR3 loop: CASSPRQGVTWNEQYF. CDR3 nucleotides: TGTGCCAGCTCACCCAGACAGGGGGTGACTTGGAACGAGCAGTACTTC.

V usage is TRBV4-3 and J usage is TRBJ2-7; 9 nucleotides match TRBD1. The trim removed 5 bases at V and 4 bases at J, leaving 6 bases unmatched. There are 14 residues in the CDR3. CDR1 and CDR2 (germline): LGHNA, YSLEER. CDR3 DNA sequence: TGCGCCAGCAGCTACAACAGGGGGCCATACGAGCAGTACTTC. It specifies CASSYNRGPYEQYF.

The J gene is TRBJ2-3, the V gene TRBV5-5; 7 bases fit TRBD2. Germline V CDR1 and CDR2: SGHKS, YYEKEE (reference sequence). The junction had 3 bases not matched to a gene; V was cut back by 1 base and J by 1 base. CDR3 length equals 15 residues. The CDR3 DNA reads as TGTGCCAGCAGCTTGTGGGCGGGGGGCACAGATACGCAGTATTTT. Translation: CASSLWAGGTDTQYF.

This rearrangement joins TRBV7-2 to TRBJ2-1; D tentatively reads TRBD1 or TRBD2 (5 bases each). V was trimmed by 7 bases and J by 12 bases, leaving 16 bases between them. Per the germline V gene, CDR1 is SGHTA and CDR2 is FQGNSA. The CDR3 loop spans 12 amino acids. CDR3 protein: CASTPGQHGQFF. CDR3 DNA sequence: TGTGCCAGCACCCCGGGGCAGCATGGGCAGTTCTTC.

V and J are TRBV4-2 and TRBJ2-2; D not certain. Germline V gene data show CDR1 as LGHNA and CDR2 as YNFKEQ. CDR3 length: 16 residues. V was shortened by 4 bases and J by 2 bases, with 14 bases between the two germline ends. CDR3 region: CASSPIQPFNTGELFF. CDR3 bases: TGTGCCAGCAGCCCTATACAACCCTTTAACACCGGGGAGCTGTTTTTT.

This chain connects TRBV28 to TRBJ2-1; TRBD2 might be the D (6 bases). There are 16 residues in the CDR3. Trimming pared 3 bases from V and 1 base from J, leaving 13 bases between. CDR1 and CDR2 from the germline V gene are MDHEN and SYDVKM. The CDR3 loop is CASSLSAGRSYNEQFF. For the CDR3, the DNA is TGTGCCAGCAGTTTGTCAGCAGGGAGGTCCTACAATGAGCAGTTCTTC.

The chain employs TRBV5-6 and TRBJ1-2; D possibly corresponds to TRBD1 (5 bases). The CDR3 spans 13 residues. Germline values: CDR1 SGHDT, CDR2 YYEEEE. V was cut by 6 bases and J by 8 bases, with 17 bases left in between. CDR3: CASTPRGSRGYTF. The CDR3 coding sequence is TGTGCCAGCACCCCCCGGGGGTCCCGGGGCTACACCTTC.

The V gene is TRBV5-5, the J gene TRBJ2-7, with 10 bases fitting TRBD1. The V gene's germline CDR1 is SGHKS and CDR2 YYEKEE (reference sequence). J lost 4 bases, V lost 4 bases, and 5 bases had no gene match. This CDR3 has 14 amino acids. CDR3 amino acids: CASSVRDRGYEQYF. The CDR3 nucleotides are TGTGCCAGCAGCGTCCGGGACAGGGGTTACGAGCAGTACTTC.

The gene calls are TRBV6-1 and TRBJ2-5; D might be TRBD1 (6 bases). Trimming took 7 bases from V and 5 from J, leaving 14 bases between them. This CDR3 is 13 amino acids long. Per the germline V gene, CDR1 is MNHNS and CDR2 is SASEGT. Here the CDR3 DNA reads TGTGCCAGCATCCCAGGGGCCTTGGAGACCCAGTACTTC. Translation: CASIPGALETQYF.

V and J are TRBV19 and TRBJ1-1; D possibly corresponds to TRBD1 (5 bases). V dropped 4 bases and J dropped 4 bases, with 10 bases sitting between them. The germline V gene encodes CDR1 LNHDA and CDR2 SQIVND (reference sequence). The CDR3 extends over 13 amino acids. CDR3 residues: CASSTGYATEAFF. The DNA of the CDR3 is TGTGCCAGTAGTACAGGGTATGCCACTGAAGCTTTCTTT.

The chain uses TRBV4-3 and TRBJ1-5, with a tentative D call TRBD1 (5 bases). Germline lookup yields CDR1 LGHNA and CDR2 YSLEER. V shed 5 bases and J shed 0 bases, with 11 bases lying between them. CDR3 size: 15 residues. CDR3 sequence (DNA): TGCGCCAGCAGCTCTGGACATAATAGCAATCAGCCCCAGCATTTT. Protein sequence: CASSSGHNSNQPQHF.

V and J are TRBV20-1 and TRBJ2-7; D possibly corresponds to TRBD1 (6 bases). The germline gives CDR1 DFQATT, CDR2 SNEGSKA (reference sequence). Trimming took 5 bases from V and 5 from J, leaving 10 bases between them. CDR3 length equals 11 residues. The CDR3 DNA sequence: TGCAGTGCTCCGACAGGAGACGAGCAGTACTTC. It encodes CSAPTGDEQYF.

The CDR3 region has the DNA TGTGCCAGCAGCTTAATGAACAGTTGGAACACTGAAGCTTTCTTT. Translating gives CASSLMNSWNTEAFF. The gene calls are TRBV7-9 and TRBJ1-1; D not resolved. With 2 bases removed from V and 1 base from J, the gap between germline ends came to 11 bases. The CDR3 runs 15 residues. Germline CDR1 and CDR2: SEHNR and FQNEAQ (reference sequence).

The chain joins TRBV27 to TRBJ1-5; 11 positions match TRBD1. The CDR3 loop spans 15 amino acids. CDR1 MNHEY and CDR2 SMNVEV come from the germline V gene (reference sequence). With V trimmed by 6 bases and J by 6 bases, 7 bases remained unmatched. CDR3 sequence: CASRTGQGAGQPQHF. The CDR3 DNA reads as TGTGCCAGCAGGACCGGACAGGGGGCGGGTCAGCCCCAGCATTTT.

The rearrangement joins TRBV19 to TRBJ2-7; 10 bases align to TRBD1. This CDR3 is 15 amino acids long. The germline gives CDR1 LNHDA, CDR2 SQIVND (reference sequence). The J segment lost 2 bases and the V segment lost 1 base, leaving 2 bases of the junction unmatched. The CDR3 sequence: CASSIGGQGPYEQYF. The CDR3 DNA reads as TGTGCCAGTAGTATAGGGGGACAGGGGCCCTACGAGCAGTACTTC.

A single count supports this clone. The chain has TRBV27 and TRBJ2-3, with TRBD2 matching 8 bases. The V segment lost 5 bases and the J segment 0 bases; nucleotides outside the gene matches: 7. Germline values: CDR1 MNHEY, CDR2 SMNVEV (reference sequence). This CDR3 comprises 16 residues. The CDR3, as DNA: TGTGCCAGCAGTAGTCGACTAGCGAAGAGCACAGATACGCAGTATTTT. Its protein is CASSSRLAKSTDTQYF.

The J gene is TRBJ1-2, the V gene TRBV29-1; unclear D gene. The germline V and J ends were trimmed by 7 bases and 5 bases, with 11 bases remaining between them. This CDR3 has 11 amino acids. In germline, CDR1 is SQVTM, CDR2 ANQGSEA. The CDR3 coding sequence is TGCAGCGGACGTGAGGGATATGGCTACACCTTC. It translates to CSGREGYGYTF.

This chain joins TRBV30 and TRBJ2-1, with D tentatively TRBD2 (5 bases). This CDR3 is 13 amino acids long. The germline gives CDR1 GTSNPN, CDR2 SVGIG (reference sequence). V shed 0 bases and J shed 9 bases, with 12 bases lying between them. This CDR3 reads CAWSVTSLGEQFF. In nucleotides, the CDR3 is TGTGCCTGGAGTGTTACTAGTCTGGGTGAGCAGTTCTTC.

This clone was observed many times. The J gene is TRBJ1-2, the V gene TRBV4-1, with D uncertain. The germline V gene has CDR1 MGHRA and CDR2 YSYEKL. Trimming removed 7 bases at V and 4 bases at J, with 16 bases between. There are 14 residues in the CDR3. The CDR3 DNA reads TGCGCCAGCACGGACCCTAGAGGGTTCTATGGCTACACCTTC. Encoded protein: CASTDPRGFYGYTF.